The clone carrying this T cell receptor (beta chain) was recorded only once. Other nucleotide sequences from this sample produce the same CDR3. This specimen belongs to a study of blood T cell repertoires in COVID-19. Turning to the study itself: COVID-19 samples from acute and convalescent phases originated in the United States, Italy and Spain. Sources were T cells, B-cell-depleted T cells, or PBMCs; the material itself was cDNA or gDNA.

In the original analysis: Amplified reference gene primers provided the basis for estimating nucleated cell counts. Libraries were prepared by immunoSEQ multiplex PCR; TCRdb keeps only in-frame clonotypes and omits some of them. V, J and clone size are taken as reported in that table, and D and trimming were inferred from the DNA itself. The sample records 180,000 or so clones, roughly 85% being singletons. The CDR3 consists of 14 residues. CDR1 is SGHTA and CDR2 is FQGTGA in the germline V gene. The ends were cut back, 4 bases at V and 4 bases at J, with 13 bases in the middle. The chain uses TRBV7-3 and TRBJ1-1; D might be TRBD1 (5 bases). The source is a human donor with active or convalescent COVID-19. The donor label of this sample is uncertain. The source material was peripheral blood. The CDR3 here is CASSSQQGSTEAFF. Written as DNA, the CDR3 is TGTGCCAGCAGCTCCCAGCAGGGTAGCACTGAAGCTTTCTTT.